These 21 T cell receptor beta chains came from one sample sequenced in a study of cytomegalovirus exposure and HLA in healthy donors. PCR amplification relied on 60 Vbeta primers (plus 13 Jbeta primers). Here immunoSEQ multiplex PCR was the method, and the copy in TCRdb shows in-frame clones only, minus some. The profile shows 200,000 to 250,000 clones, approximately 70% of them singletons. The sequencing input was PBMCs. The receptors stem from a man aged 35 to 55 in good health and CMV-seropositive.

The chain is built from TRBV7-2 and TRBJ2-7, with D possibly being TRBD1 (5 bases). V lost 8 bases and J lost 6, with 23 bases in between. Germline-derived CDR1 and CDR2 are SGHTA and FQGNSA. The CDR3 sequence is 15 residues long. CDR3 nucleotide sequence: TGTGCCAGCCTCGCGCTGTTTCCAGGGATCAGCGAGCAGTACTTC. It yields the protein CASLALFPGISEQYF.

The chain recombines TRBV6-5 with TRBJ1-3; D gene ambiguous. Trimming removed 3 bases from V and 2 bases from J, with 8 bases in between. This CDR3 has 14 residues. Germline CDR1 is MNHEY and CDR2 is SVGAGI. CDR3 loop: CASSYHPTGNTIYF. In nucleotides, the CDR3 is TGTGCCAGCAGTTATCATCCCACTGGAAACACCATATATTTT.

The V and J genes are TRBV5-1 and TRBJ1-6, with TRBD1 matching over 7 bases. In germline, CDR1 is SGHRS, CDR2 YFSETQ. V dropped 4 bases and J dropped 6; count of bases not matched to a gene: 4. The CDR3 length is 14 residues. The CDR3 protein is CASSAGQVNSPLHF. The CDR3 DNA sequence: TGCGCCAGCAGCGCTGGACAGGTTAATTCACCCCTCCACTTT.

This chain uses TRBV2 with TRBJ2-2; 8 nucleotides match TRBD1. CDR3 length: 15 residues. CDR1 is SNHLY and CDR2 is FYNNEI in the germline V gene. CDR3 in DNA: TGTGCTTCCAGGCCGGACAGGGTGGACACCGGGGAGCTGTTTTTT. It codes for CASRPDRVDTGELFF.

This chain's CDR3 is CASSYSQGGTDTQYF. The CDR3 DNA reads as TGTGCCAGCAGTTACTCGCAGGGCGGAACAGATACGCAGTATTTT. The V call is TRBV6-6, the J call TRBJ2-3, with D possibly TRBD1 on 5 matching bases. The CDR3 length is 15 residues. With 0 bases removed from V and 3 bases from J, the gap between germline ends came to 10 bases. The V gene's germline CDR1 is MNHNY and CDR2 SVGAGI (reference sequence).

The chain couples TRBV15 to TRBJ1-5, with a tentative D call TRBD1 (6 bases). This CDR3 has 17 residues. The V and J ends lost 4 bases and 5 bases respectively, with 21 bases between them. CDR1 LNHNV and CDR2 YYDKDF come from the germline V gene (reference sequence). The DNA of the CDR3 is TGTGCCACCAGCACTGGTTCGACAGGTTGGGGTGATCAGCCCCAGCATTTT. It codes for CATSTGSTGWGDQPQHF.

This rearrangement joins TRBV27 to TRBJ2-3, with D maybe TRBD2 (5 bases). Germline CDR1 is MNHEY and CDR2 is SMNVEV (reference sequence). The CDR3 has 14 amino acids. V was pared by 5 bases and J by 8 bases, with 17 bases between. The CDR3 region is CASSLTRGSTTQYF. CDR3 sequence (DNA): TGTGCCAGCAGTCTTACCCGCGGGTCGACTACGCAGTATTTT.

This sequence joins TRBV27 and TRBJ1-6; the D is unclear. Trimming removed 4 bases from V and 7 bases from J, with 8 bases in between. Germline V CDR1 and CDR2: MNHEY, SMNVEV (reference sequence). The CDR3 spans 13 residues. CDR3 sequence reads: CASSSYRNSPLHF. As DNA, the CDR3 is TGTGCCAGCAGTTCGTACAGAAATTCACCCCTCCACTTT.

The gene calls are TRBV28 and TRBJ1-2, with D unclear. This CDR3 is built from 12 residues. V shed 1 base and J shed 14 bases, with 14 bases lying between them. Germline CDR1 MDHEN, CDR2 SYDVKM. The CDR3 here is CASSLSLRVGTF. The CDR3 nucleotides are TGTGCCAGCAGTTTATCCTTGAGGGTAGGAACCTTC.

This clone was seen only once. The chain has TRBV19 and TRBJ2-7; TRBD1 matches at 7 bases. CDR3 length: 16 residues. CDR1 is LNHDA, CDR2 SQIVND, per germline (reference sequence). V shed 4 bases, J shed 5 bases, and the junction held 14 bases outside the gene matches. The CDR3: CASSNLKTGLTDEQYF. Written as DNA, the CDR3 is TGTGCCAGTAGTAATCTAAAGACAGGGCTAACGGACGAGCAGTACTTC.

The chain employs TRBV5-5 and TRBJ1-2; 8 positions agree with TRBD1. Germline CDR1 is SGHKS and CDR2 is YYEKEE (reference sequence). The junction had 11 bases not matched to a gene; V was cut back by 2 bases and J by 8 bases. The CDR3 contains 15 residues. As DNA, the CDR3 is TGTGCCAGCAGCTTTCCGGGACAGGTGAGGGGAGGCTACACCTTC. Residues: CASSFPGQVRGGYTF.

This chain connects TRBV2 to TRBJ2-2, with TRBD2 identical over 11 bases. The CDR3 spans 21 residues. Trimming cost V 6 bases and J 0 bases; bases outside gene matches: 18. CDR1 and CDR2 from the germline V gene are SNHLY and FYNNEI. As DNA, the CDR3 is TGTGCCAGCAGGGACGTCCGCGCTAGCGGGGGGCGGCAAGCGAACACCGGGGAGCTGTTTTTT. Its protein product is CASRDVRASGGRQANTGELFF.

The chain combines TRBV14 with TRBJ2-2, with 8 positions matching TRBD1. J was trimmed by 5 bases and V by 1 base; bases with no gene match: 9. This CDR3 has 17 amino acids. From germline, CDR1 is SGHDN and CDR2 FVKESK. The CDR3 spells CASSQAQGAKWTGELFF. CDR3 sequence (DNA): TGTGCCAGCAGCCAAGCCCAGGGGGCCAAATGGACCGGGGAGCTGTTTTTT.

The V call is TRBV2, the J call TRBJ2-7, with 7 bases matching TRBD1. Trimming at V came to 7 bases and at J to 0 bases, leaving 6 bases not matched to a gene. The germline gives CDR1 SNHLY, CDR2 FYNNEI. The CDR3 is made up of 14 amino acids. The CDR3 loop reads CASKGTANSYEQYF. DNA for the CDR3: TGTGCCAGCAAAGGGACAGCTAACTCCTACGAGCAGTACTTC.

J is TRBJ1-2 and V is TRBV7-9, with unresolved D. V was cut by 1 base and J by 6 bases, with 6 bases left in between. The CDR3 consists of 12 residues. Germline V gene lookup returns CDR1 SEHNR and CDR2 FQNEAQ (reference sequence). As DNA, the CDR3 is TGTGCCAGCAGCTTAGTAGAAGATGGCTACACCTTC. It translates to CASSLVEDGYTF.

This clone was picked up a small number of times. This sequence joins TRBV5-1 and TRBJ2-3, with D tentatively TRBD1 (5 bases). The CDR3 covers 15 residues. Trimming took 4 bases from V and 0 from J, leaving 12 bases between them. CDR1 and CDR2 (germline): SGHRS, YFSETQ. Written as DNA, the CDR3 is TGCGCCAGCAGCCAAAGGACATCTAGCACAGATACGCAGTATTTT. Amino acid sequence: CASSQRTSSTDTQYF.

This clone was picked up a small number of times. The chain combines TRBV10-2 with TRBJ2-7, with unresolved D. Germline V CDR1 and CDR2: WSHSY, SAAADI. The CDR3 totals 14 residues. V lost 2 bases and J 3 bases, leaving 11 bases between the germline ends. This CDR3 is CASSEPYTDYEQYF. The CDR3 nucleotides are TGCGCCAGCAGTGAGCCGTATACTGACTACGAGCAGTACTTC.

The rearrangement joins TRBV11-2 to TRBJ2-3; 8 bases fit TRBD2. The CDR3 totals 18 residues. CDR1 is SGHAT, CDR2 FQNNGV, per germline. The V and J ends lost 5 bases and 4 bases, in that order; junction bases with no gene match: 17. The CDR3 loop reads CASSPRPRLAKVADTQYF. In DNA form, the CDR3 reads TGTGCCAGCAGCCCGAGGCCCCGACTAGCGAAGGTCGCAGATACGCAGTATTTT.

This chain joins TRBV19 and TRBJ2-7; no clear D. Between the trimmed V and J ends, which lost 3 bases and 7 bases, there was a span of 10 bases. CDR3 length: 12 residues. CDR1 LNHDA and CDR2 SQIVND come from the germline V gene (reference sequence). The CDR3 is CASSIAGREQYF. The CDR3 nucleotides read TGTGCCAGTAGTATTGCCGGTCGGGAGCAGTACTTC.

A note on this clone: Mismatch with germline at one junction end may stem from a read error. This CDR3 is also generated by other DNA sequences in the sample. The chain links TRBV5-4 to TRBJ2-1, with 11 bases lining up with TRBD2. CDR1 SGHNT and CDR2 YYREEE come from the germline V gene (reference sequence). CDR3 size: 15 residues. CDR3 protein: CASSLIAGGPGEQFF. As DNA, the CDR3 is TGTGCCAGTAGCTTGATAGCGGGGGGGCCTGGTGAGCAGTTCTTC. The full variable domain, with the rest looked up from reference TRBV5-4 and TRBJ2-1, is ETGVTQSPTHLIKTRGQQVTLRCSSQSGHNTVSWYQQALGQGPQFIFQYYREEENGRGNFPPRFSGLQFPNYSSELNVNALELDDSALYLCASSLIAGGPGEQFFGPGTRLTVL.

V is TRBV25-1 and J is TRBJ1-4; D uncertain. The CDR3 totals 14 residues. Germline CDR1 MGHDK, CDR2 SYGVNS. With 6 bases removed from V and 8 bases from J, the gap between germline ends came to 16 bases. CDR3 DNA: TGTGCCAGCAGCGAAGACATAATTGGAGAAAAACTGTTTTTT. It encodes CASSEDIIGEKLFF.